This T cell receptor beta chain is from a study of blood T cell repertoires in COVID-19. Trimming removed 8 bases from V and 5 bases from J; junction bases left unmatched: 4. The CDR3 has 13 amino acids. Generated by immunoSEQ multiplex PCR, the TCRdb table keeps only in-frame clones and is missing some. The data hold more than 250,000 clones, with more than 75% observed a single time. The sample comprised PBMCs or T cells enriched from blood (not recorded which). The chain joins TRBV23-1 to TRBJ2-7, with 12 bases identical to TRBD1. TRBV23-1 is an ORF for which the function is uncertain. The clonotype originates from a young woman who had recovered from COVID-19. CDR3 bases: TGCGCCAGCGGGACAGGGGGCCTAGACGAGCAGTACTTC. This codes for CASGTGGLDEQYF.